Shown below are 16 T cell receptor beta chains from a single sample sequenced in a study of blood T cells in healthy people across ages. A sample-barcoded 5' primer and a J-beta primer mix were used in a second PCR of about 7 to 12 cycles. TCRdb ran MiXCR on the 5' RACE reads and lists one entry per CDR3 protein. The sample has approximately 1.5 million distinct CDR3 sequences; approximately 43% are singletons. Sequencing was performed on blood. The receptors come from a woman younger than 30 in good health.

This chain connects TRBV12-3 or TRBV12-4 to TRBJ2-4, with TRBD2 matching over 10 bases. The J call could be wrong; TRBJ2-7 is a better fit for the DNA end. The CDR3 has 17 amino acids. The CDR3 protein is CASSLGLAGVSPYEQYF. CDR3 sequence (DNA): TGTGCCAGCAGTTTAGGGCTAGCGGGGGTCTCCCCCTACGAGCAGTACTTC.

The chain links TRBV27 to TRBJ2-7; TRBD1 agrees at 11 bases. Germline V gene data show CDR1 as MNHEY and CDR2 as SMNVEV (reference sequence). This CDR3 comprises 17 residues. V shed 6 bases and J 2 bases; nucleotides not matched to a gene: 12. For the CDR3, the DNA is TGTGCCAGCAGGCGGACGACCCGGGACAGGGGGACCTACGAGCAGTACTTC. The encoded protein is CASRRTTRDRGTYEQYF.

The rearrangement joins TRBV30 to TRBJ2-3; maybe TRBD1 (5 bases). The germline V gene has CDR1 GTSNPN and CDR2 SVGIG (reference sequence). V lost 1 base to trimming and J lost 2 bases, with 10 bases between them. This CDR3 region has 14 residues. CDR3 DNA: TGTGCCTGGAGTGGAGGACACTACACAGATACGCAGTATTTT. Translating it yields CAWSGGHYTDTQYF.

This clonotype was picked up a small number of times. V usage is TRBV6-1 and J usage is TRBJ1-4, with 7 bases aligning to TRBD1. Unmatched junction bases numbered 10, after V lost 3 bases and J lost 6 bases. Looked up from germline, CDR1 is MNHNS and CDR2 is SASEGT. The CDR3 has 16 amino acids. CDR3 region: CASSEALQGLDEKLFF. CDR3 nucleotide sequence: TGTGCCAGCAGTGAGGCCCTACAGGGGCTGGATGAAAAACTGTTTTTT.

The chain carries TRBV7-2 and TRBJ2-3, with a tentative D call TRBD1 (5 bases). Deletions cut 3 bases from V and 1 base from J, with 11 bases between. Germline CDR1 and CDR2: SGHTA and FQGNSA. The CDR3 sequence is 15 residues long. In DNA form, the CDR3 reads TGTGCCAGCAGCTTGGGCAGGGCCGGCACAGATACGCAGTATTTT. It yields the protein CASSLGRAGTDTQYF.

V is TRBV7-8 and J is TRBJ2-7, with 10 bases lining up with TRBD1. CDR1 and CDR2 from the germline V gene are SGHVS and FQNEAQ. V lost 1 base, J lost 4 bases, and 10 bases stayed unmatched. This CDR3 comprises 17 residues. The CDR3 bases are TGTGCCAGCAGCTTAGTATCTAGGGGGACAGGGGCTTACGAGCAGTACTTC. Translating it yields CASSLVSRGTGAYEQYF.

CDR3: CASSELQDGPGYTF. Here the CDR3 DNA reads TGTGCCAGCAGTGAACTACAGGACGGACCTGGCTACACCTTC. This rearrangement joins TRBV2 to TRBJ1-2; D is possibly TRBD1 (5 bases). V was clipped by 2 bases and J by 7 bases, with 14 bases between them. CDR3 length: 14 amino acids. Germline CDR1 and CDR2: SNHLY and FYNNEI.

This CDR3 reads CASSLVTRGNNEQYF. The CDR3 nucleotides read TGTGCCAGCAGCTTAGTCACGCGAGGAAACAATGAGCAGTACTTC. The V call is TRBV7-2, the J call TRBJ2-7; the D is unclear. CDR1 and CDR2 (germline): SGHTA, FQGNSA. V lost 1 base, J lost 7 bases, and 17 bases lay in between. This CDR3 contains 15 residues.

This clonotype has a handful of counts. The gene calls are TRBV29-1 and TRBJ1-2; TRBD1 might be the D (6 bases). Trimming took off 8 bases at V and 2 bases at J, with 15 bases between the two ends. This CDR3 comprises 13 residues. Germline lookup yields CDR1 SQVTM and CDR2 ANQGSEA. The CDR3 region has the DNA TGCAGCACCTGGACAGACTTAAACTATGGCTACACCTTC. The encoded protein is CSTWTDLNYGYTF.

The rearrangement uses TRBV15 and TRBJ1-2; D is ambiguous. V was cut by 0 bases and J by 2 bases, with 4 bases left in between. The CDR3 spans 13 residues. Looked up from germline, CDR1 is LNHNV and CDR2 is YYDKDF (reference sequence). CDR3 coding DNA: TGTGCCACCAGCAGAGATTTGAACTATGGCTACACCTTC. Amino acid sequence: CATSRDLNYGYTF.

A remark on this clonotype: The junction departs from germline at one end; a sequencing error may be responsible. V gene TRBV7-3 combines with J gene TRBJ1-1; D is possibly TRBD1 (5 bases). Germline assignment: CDR1 SGHTA and CDR2 FQGTGA. The CDR3 consists of 13 residues. CDR3 bases: TGTGCCAGCGGCTTCAGGGAGTCCACTGAAGCTTTCTTT. This codes for CASGFRESTEAFF. The full variable domain, in which reference TRBV7-3 and TRBJ1-1 provide the parts outside the CDR3, is GAGVSQTPSNKVTEKGKYVELRCDPISGHTALYWYRQSLGQGPEFLIYFQGTGAADDSGLPNDRFFAVRPEGSVSTLKIQRTERGDSAVYLCASGFRESTEAFFGQGTRLTVV.

There are a few counts of this clonotype. The chain links TRBV10-2 to TRBJ2-1; 7 bases are a match to TRBD2. This CDR3 has 15 amino acids. Trimming took 3 bases from V and 0 from J; bases not matched to a gene: 2. Germline V CDR1 and CDR2: WSHSY, SAAADI. The CDR3 DNA sequence: TGCGCCAGCAGTGATTGGGGGGGCTCCTACAATGAGCAGTTCTTC. Its protein is CASSDWGGSYNEQFF.

This clonotype was seen more than once but under ten times. The chain carries TRBV6-5 and TRBJ2-4; D gene uncertain. This CDR3 is 15 amino acids long. Deletions cut 0 bases from V and 2 bases from J, with 8 bases between. Germline CDR1 and CDR2: MNHEY and SVGAGI. CDR3 nucleotides: TGTGCCAGCAGTTACTCGGGGATCACCAAAAACATTCAGTACTTC. It yields the protein CASSYSGITKNIQYF.

The CDR3 nucleotides are TGTGCCAGCAGATGGGCTGAAGCTTTCTTT. Translated: CASRWAEAFF. The chain carries TRBV2 and TRBJ1-1, with D unclear. V lost 6 bases to trimming and J lost 6 bases, with 5 bases between them. This CDR3 spans 10 amino acids. Per the germline V gene, CDR1 is SNHLY and CDR2 is FYNNEI.

The V gene is TRBV7-3, the J gene TRBJ2-1, with no clear D. V lost 5 bases, J lost 3 bases, and 17 bases lay in between. This CDR3 contains 16 residues. CDR1 and CDR2 from the germline V gene are SGHTA and FQGTGA. DNA of the CDR3: TGTGCCAGCAGCACCGGCCAGTCATATGGCTACAATGAGCAGTTCTTC. Translating gives CASSTGQSYGYNEQFF. Full variable domain (missing parts from reference TRBV7-3 and TRBJ2-1): GAGVSQTPSNKVTEKGKYVELRCDPISGHTALYWYRQSLGQGPEFLIYFQGTGAADDSGLPNDRFFAVRPEGSVSTLKIQRTERGDSAVYLCASSTGQSYGYNEQFFGPGTRLTVL.

J is TRBJ2-5 and V is TRBV4-1; unclear D gene. The germline gives CDR1 MGHRA, CDR2 YSYEKL. CDR3 size: 14 residues. V was shortened by 4 bases and J by 1 base, with 10 bases between the two germline ends. In nucleotides, the CDR3 is TGCGCCAGCAGCCCGGAACCGAGCCAAGAGACCCAGTACTTC. Protein product: CASSPEPSQETQYF.